The source of this T cell receptor beta chain is a study of T cells after yellow fever vaccination. Whole-study context: Preparation of the low-cell-number fractions used SMART-Seq v4 Ultra Low Input.

The CDR3 is 13 residues long. Trimming removed 5 bases at V and 6 bases at J, with 13 bases between. Germline V lookup: CDR1 DFQATT, CDR2 SNEGSKA (reference sequence). General study findings and limits: When the response was secondary, it was weaker but reached its peak faster, day 5 versus 15. The presence of abundant clonotypes contaminating from the bulk population was possible in FACS-sorted repertoires. Booster samples showed a return of most primary-vaccination clones (about 97% CD4, 88% CD8).

TCRdb re-analysed the 5' RACE reads in MiXCR, keeping a single row per CDR3 protein. The data hold about 260,000 distinct CDR3 sequences, with 10% to 15% observed a single time. This clonotype was recorded a few times. Its antigen is as yet unknown. The sample in question was CD4+ T cells sorted from PBMCs, obtained 45 days after the yellow fever booster vaccination. This chain joins TRBV20-1 and TRBJ1-4, with D perhaps matching TRBD1 (5 bases). This TCR was sampled from a man younger than 40 who received the YFV17D yellow fever vaccine. The chain's CDR3 is CSALGGWDEKLFF. The CDR3 DNA reads TGCAGTGCTCTCGGGGGGTGGGATGAAAAACTGTTTTTT.